These 11 T cell receptor beta chains share one sample of origin, sequenced in a study of blood T cell repertoires in COVID-19. TCRdb's copy holds only in-frame clones and misses some; the assay was immunoSEQ multiplex PCR. The sample shows 96,000 or so clones, about four fifths of them seen only once. Specimen: peripheral blood. These receptors came from an elderly man with COVID-19, enrolled during active disease.

This rearrangement joins TRBV29-1 to TRBJ2-7; 7 bases agree with TRBD1. From germline, CDR1 is SQVTM and CDR2 ANQGSEA. The ends lost 6 bases at V and 0 bases at J; junction bases unmatched: 5. The CDR3 consists of 13 residues. Here the CDR3 reads CSVRWTGSYEQYF. In nucleotides, the CDR3 is TGCAGCGTCCGCTGGACAGGCTCCTACGAGCAGTACTTC.

The V call is TRBV5-4, the J call TRBJ1-1; no firm D call. Between the trimmed V and J ends, which lost 3 bases and 2 bases, there was a span of 8 bases. This CDR3 has 13 amino acids. CDR1 and CDR2 (germline): SGHNT, YYREEE (reference sequence). CDR3 sequence (DNA): TGTGCCAGCAGCTCCGGGTTAAACACTGAAGCTTTCTTT. Encoded protein: CASSSGLNTEAFF.

The chain recombines TRBV18 with TRBJ2-1, with 8 positions matching TRBD2. V dropped 3 bases and J dropped 4; count of bases not matched to a gene: 8. In germline, CDR1 is KGHSH, CDR2 LQKENI. This CDR3 contains 16 residues. The CDR3 DNA follows: TGTGCCAGCTCACCCCCGGCTAGCGGGCAATACAATGAGCAGTTCTTC. Protein sequence: CASSPPASGQYNEQFF.

The CDR3 DNA is TGTGCCACCAGCACAAGAGGACAGGGGTACTATGGCTACACCTTC. Its protein is CATSTRGQGYYGYTF. V is TRBV15 and J is TRBJ1-2; 9 nucleotides match TRBD1. Germline trimming cut 4 bases from V and 3 bases from J; bases unmatched to any gene: 6. Germline CDR1 and CDR2: LNHNV and YYDKDF (reference sequence). The CDR3 totals 15 residues.

The chain uses TRBV3-1 (or the pseudogene TRBV3-2) and TRBJ2-3, with TRBD2 matching over 9 bases. Germline CDR1 LGHDT, CDR2 YNNKEL (reference sequence). V shed 0 bases and J 4 bases; nucleotides not matched to a gene: 5. The CDR3 has 16 amino acids. The CDR3 spells CASSQESGRLADTQYF. As DNA, the CDR3 is TGTGCCAGCAGCCAAGAAAGCGGGAGGTTGGCAGATACGCAGTATTTT.

V gene TRBV5-1 combines with J gene TRBJ2-3; 13 bases are shared with TRBD2. V lost 2 bases to trimming and J lost 6 bases; unmatched junction nucleotides: 15. The length of the CDR3 is 19 residues. Looked up from germline, CDR1 is SGHRS and CDR2 is YFSETQ. The CDR3 here is CASSFYAKTSGRAGDTQYF. The CDR3 bases are TGCGCCAGCAGCTTTTACGCCAAAACTAGCGGGAGGGCCGGGGATACGCAGTATTTT.

This clone was seen just once. The chain recombines TRBV14 with TRBJ2-3, with 14 bases lining up with TRBD2. The CDR3 spans 18 residues. Looked up from germline, CDR1 is SGHDN and CDR2 is FVKESK. V was pared by 5 bases and J by 4 bases, with 11 bases of the junction left unmatched. The CDR3 bases are TGTGCCAGCAGCAACCCGACTAGCGGGAGGGCCAGGGCAGATACGCAGTATTTT. Translation: CASSNPTSGRARADTQYF. The whole variable domain, filled in from reference TRBV14 and TRBJ2-3, reads EAGVTQFPSHSVIEKGQTVTLRCDPISGHDNLYWYRRVMGKEIKFLLHFVKESKQDESGMPNNRFLAERTGGTYSTLKVQPAELEDSGVYFCASSNPTSGRARADTQYFGPGTRLTVL.

The chain has TRBV7-9 and TRBJ2-3, with D possibly matching TRBD1 (6 bases). V shed 1 base and J shed 2 bases, with 10 bases lying between them. The germline V gene has CDR1 SEHNR and CDR2 FQNEAQ (reference sequence). CDR3 length: 15 amino acids. This CDR3 reads CASSLVRGNTDTQYF. The CDR3 DNA sequence: TGTGCCAGCAGCTTAGTAAGGGGGAACACAGATACGCAGTATTTT.

This sequence joins TRBV11-3 and TRBJ2-7; tentative D call: TRBD2 (6 bases). CDR1 is SGHNT and CDR2 is YENEEA in the germline V gene. V was cut by 1 base and J by 4 bases, with 8 bases left in between. The CDR3 covers 13 residues. DNA of the CDR3: TGTGCCAGCAGCTTAGGGGGGGAATACGAGCAGTACTTC. The encoded protein is CASSLGGEYEQYF. The complete variable domain, with remaining parts taken from reference TRBV11-3 and TRBJ2-7, reads EAGVVQSPRYKIIEKKQPVAFWCNPISGHNTLYWYLQNLGQGPELLIRYENEEAVDDSQLPKDRFSAERLKGVDSTLKIQPAELGDSAVYLCASSLGGEYEQYFGPGTRLTVT.

The CDR3 loop reads CSVTGTGTYEQYF. The CDR3 coding sequence is TGCAGCGTGACCGGGACAGGTACCTACGAGCAGTACTTC. The chain has TRBV29-1 and TRBJ2-7, with 8 bases identical to TRBD1. Germline V CDR1 and CDR2: SQVTM, ANQGSEA. V was pared by 6 bases and J by 2 bases, with 6 bases of the junction left unmatched. The CDR3 sequence is 13 residues long.

J is TRBJ2-2 and V is TRBV9; 10 bases match TRBD2. Germline V gives CDR1 SGDLS, CDR2 YYNGEE. The V segment lost 2 bases and the J segment 6 bases; nucleotides outside the gene matches: 7. The CDR3 is made up of 16 amino acids. The CDR3 coding sequence is TGTGCCAGCAGCGTTGGGCTAGCGGGGGCCCCCGGGGAGCTGTTTTTT. This sequence encodes CASSVGLAGAPGELFF.